This T cell receptor beta chain appears in the sequencing data of a study of blood T cells in healthy people across ages. The CDR3 is made up of 15 amino acids. Per germline, CDR1 MNHEY and CDR2 SVGAGI. V dropped 0 bases and J dropped 5 bases, with 12 bases sitting between them. General study points: A greater number of naive CD4+ cells and higher diversity distinguished long-lived donors from aged donors. Per million T cells, TCR beta diversity dropped roughly linearly as age increased.

The sample providers were healthy Caucasian people from Russia, aged roughly 6 to 95. Peripheral blood, about 10 milliliters per donor, was collected. A J-beta primer mix and a sample-barcoded 5' primer were used in a second PCR of roughly 6 to 12 cycles. TCRdb called the 5' RACE reads again in MiXCR, with one record for every CDR3 protein. This sample yields under 2,000,000 distinct CDR3 sequences, of which roughly 50% are seen a single time; approximately 2.1% belongs to the top ten. Turning to this clonotype: Its antigen is not identified.

The sequence came from a woman between 40 and 55 years old in good health. The genes are TRBV6-5 and TRBJ2-3; D may match TRBD1 or TRBD2 (5 bases each). Sequencing used blood. DNA of the CDR3: TGTGCCAGCAGTTACTCTGGGACCCGGAGAGATACGCAGTATTTT. It is translated as CASSYSGTRRDTQYF.